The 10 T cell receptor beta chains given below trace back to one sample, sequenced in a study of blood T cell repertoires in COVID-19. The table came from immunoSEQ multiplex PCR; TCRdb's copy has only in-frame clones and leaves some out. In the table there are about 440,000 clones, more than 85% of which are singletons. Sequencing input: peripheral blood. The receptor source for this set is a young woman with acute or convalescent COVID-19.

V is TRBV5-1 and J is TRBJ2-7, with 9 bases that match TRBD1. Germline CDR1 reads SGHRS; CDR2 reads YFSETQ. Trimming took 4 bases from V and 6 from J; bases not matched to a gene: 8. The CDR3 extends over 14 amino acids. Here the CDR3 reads CASSPGMTGGEQYF. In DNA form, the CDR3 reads TGCGCCAGCAGCCCTGGCATGACAGGGGGCGAGCAGTACTTC.

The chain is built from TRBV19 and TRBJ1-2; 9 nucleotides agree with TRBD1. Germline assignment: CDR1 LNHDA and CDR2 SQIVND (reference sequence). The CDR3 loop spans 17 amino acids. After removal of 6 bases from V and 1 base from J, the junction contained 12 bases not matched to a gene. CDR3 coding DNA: TGTGCCAGTAGGGACAGGGGATCGCGAAATGGTAACTATGGCTACACCTTC. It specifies CASRDRGSRNGNYGYTF.

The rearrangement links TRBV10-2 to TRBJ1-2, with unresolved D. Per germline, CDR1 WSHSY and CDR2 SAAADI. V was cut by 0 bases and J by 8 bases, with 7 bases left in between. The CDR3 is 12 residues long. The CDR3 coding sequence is TGCGCCAGCAGTGAGTCGAGGGAAGGCTACACCTTC. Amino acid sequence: CASSESREGYTF.

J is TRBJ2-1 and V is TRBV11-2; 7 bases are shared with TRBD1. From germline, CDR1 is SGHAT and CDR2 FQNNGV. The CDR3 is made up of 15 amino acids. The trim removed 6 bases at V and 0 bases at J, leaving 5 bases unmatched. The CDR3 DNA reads TGTGCCAGCAGTGACAGGGTGGGCTCCTACAATGAGCAGTTCTTC. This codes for CASSDRVGSYNEQFF.

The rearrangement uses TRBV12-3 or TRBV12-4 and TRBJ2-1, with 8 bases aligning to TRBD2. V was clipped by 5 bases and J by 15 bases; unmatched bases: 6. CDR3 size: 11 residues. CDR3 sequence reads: CASSQRGPPFF. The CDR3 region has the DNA TGTGCCAGCAGTCAGCGGGGGCCTCCGTTCTTC.

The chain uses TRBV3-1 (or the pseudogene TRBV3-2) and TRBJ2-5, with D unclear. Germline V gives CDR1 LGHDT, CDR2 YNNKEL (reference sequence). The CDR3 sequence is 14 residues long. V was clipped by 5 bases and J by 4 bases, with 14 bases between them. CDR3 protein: CASSSLLVRETQYF. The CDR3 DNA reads TGTGCCAGCAGCTCCCTTTTGGTGCGAGAGACCCAGTACTTC.

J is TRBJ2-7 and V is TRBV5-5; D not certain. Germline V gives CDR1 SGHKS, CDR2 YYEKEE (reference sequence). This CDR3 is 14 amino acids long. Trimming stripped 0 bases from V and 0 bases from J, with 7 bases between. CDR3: CASSLGDFSYEQYF. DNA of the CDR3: TGTGCCAGCAGCTTGGGTGACTTCTCCTACGAGCAGTACTTC.

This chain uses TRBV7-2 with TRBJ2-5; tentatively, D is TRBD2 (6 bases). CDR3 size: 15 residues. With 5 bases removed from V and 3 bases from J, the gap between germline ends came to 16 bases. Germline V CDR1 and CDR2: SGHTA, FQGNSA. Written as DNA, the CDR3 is TGTGCCAGCAGCCTCCAGGCCGCGGGGAAAGAGACCCAGTACTTC. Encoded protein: CASSLQAAGKETQYF.

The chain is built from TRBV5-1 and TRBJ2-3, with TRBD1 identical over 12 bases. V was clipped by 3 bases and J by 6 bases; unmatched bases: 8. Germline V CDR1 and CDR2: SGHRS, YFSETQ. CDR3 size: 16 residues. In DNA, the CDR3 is TGCGCCAGCAGCTCCGGGACAGGGGGCTTCACGGATACGCAGTATTTT. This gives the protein CASSSGTGGFTDTQYF.

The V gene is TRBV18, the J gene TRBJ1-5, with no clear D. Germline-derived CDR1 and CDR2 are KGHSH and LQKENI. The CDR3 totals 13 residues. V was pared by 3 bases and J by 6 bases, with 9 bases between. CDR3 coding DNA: TGTGCCAGCTCACCCTACGGAGGTCAGCCCCAGCATTTT. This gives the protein CASSPYGGQPQHF.